The 22 T cell receptor beta chains below were found in one sample sequenced in a study of blood T cell repertoires in COVID-19. Here immunoSEQ multiplex PCR was the method, and the copy in TCRdb shows in-frame clones only, minus some. The table lists 100,000 to 150,000 clones, 75% to 85% of them singletons. Material for sequencing was peripheral blood. The source is a middle-aged man with active or convalescent COVID-19.

The V and J genes are TRBV5-1 and TRBJ2-7, with D unresolved. Trimming cost V 0 bases and J 2 bases, with 9 bases left between them. The CDR3 spans 14 residues. Per the germline V gene, CDR1 is SGHRS and CDR2 is YFSETQ. The CDR3 reads CASSLEPVTYEQYF. In nucleotides, the CDR3 is TGCGCCAGCAGCTTGGAGCCTGTCACCTACGAGCAGTACTTC.

The chain carries TRBV24-1 and TRBJ2-7, with 9 bases that match TRBD1. Germline values: CDR1 KGHDR, CDR2 SFDVKD. The ends lost 5 bases at V and 7 bases at J; junction bases unmatched: 5. The CDR3 length is 13 residues. The CDR3: CATSGTGGREQYF. The CDR3, as DNA: TGTGCCACCAGTGGCACAGGGGGCCGGGAGCAGTACTTC.

V gene TRBV7-2 combines with J gene TRBJ1-2; maybe TRBD1 (6 bases). CDR1 SGHTA and CDR2 FQGNSA come from the germline V gene. Trimming took 5 bases from V and 3 from J, leaving 19 bases between them. The CDR3 runs to 16 residues. CDR3: CASSPQSGGADYGYTF. In DNA form, the CDR3 reads TGTGCCAGCAGCCCCCAGTCGGGGGGCGCGGACTATGGCTACACCTTC.

The rearrangement links TRBV7-2 to TRBJ2-5; D remains unclear. Trimming stripped 5 bases from V and 1 base from J, with 17 bases between. This CDR3 has 16 amino acids. CDR1 SGHTA and CDR2 FQGNSA come from the germline V gene. The CDR3 protein is CASSLNQGGTQETQYF. In DNA, the CDR3 is TGTGCCAGCAGCCTTAACCAAGGCGGAACCCAAGAGACCCAGTACTTC.

The chain employs TRBV11-2 and TRBJ1-1; D is unresolved. The germline CDR1 and CDR2 sequences are SGHAT and FQNNGV. The CDR3 totals 13 residues. V lost 2 bases, J lost 1 base, and 5 bases lay in between. The CDR3 reads CASSLWANTEAFF. The CDR3 DNA reads TGTGCCAGCAGCTTATGGGCGAACACTGAAGCTTTCTTT.

V usage is TRBV11-3 and J usage is TRBJ2-5, with 12 nucleotides matching TRBD2. CDR1 and CDR2 from the germline V gene are SGHNT and YENEEA. The junction had 4 bases not matched to a gene; V was cut back by 4 bases and J by 1 base. CDR3 length: 16 residues. The chain's CDR3 is CASSSGLAGRQETQYF. CDR3 sequence (DNA): TGTGCCAGCAGCTCTGGACTAGCGGGGCGCCAAGAGACCCAGTACTTC.

The chain couples TRBV2 to TRBJ2-1, with TRBD1 as a possible D gene (5 bases). The V end lost 5 bases, the J end lost 0 bases, and 11 bases lay between the germline ends. CDR1 and CDR2 (germline): SNHLY, FYNNEI. The CDR3 runs to 15 residues. The CDR3 nucleotides read TGTGCCAGCAGTAGACAGCCAATCTCCTACAATGAGCAGTTCTTC. As protein: CASSRQPISYNEQFF.

This clone was picked up one time. This sequence joins TRBV10-1 and TRBJ2-5; 9 bases agree with TRBD2. Germline assignment: CDR1 WNHNN and CDR2 SYGVQD (reference sequence). After removal of 5 bases from V and 7 bases from J, the junction contained 11 bases not matched to a gene. This CDR3 contains 15 residues. DNA of the CDR3: TGCGCCAGCAGTCCCGGAGTAGCGGGAGCGGGGACCCAGTACTTC. Residues: CASSPGVAGAGTQYF.

This chain uses TRBV4-1 with TRBJ1-5; 7 bases match TRBD1. The trim removed 1 base at V and 4 bases at J, leaving 4 bases unmatched. CDR1 is MGHRA and CDR2 is YSYEKL in the germline V gene. The CDR3 has 15 amino acids. The CDR3 bases are TGCGCCAGCAGCCAAGTTCCGGGACAGAATCAGCCCCAGCATTTT. As protein: CASSQVPGQNQPQHF.

V usage is TRBV28 and J usage is TRBJ2-2, with 8 positions matching TRBD1. The germline V gene has CDR1 MDHEN and CDR2 SYDVKM. The CDR3 sequence is 12 residues long. V trimming: 10 bases; J trimming: 5 bases; junction bases outside the gene matches: 3. The CDR3 is CATDRVTGELFF. In nucleotides, the CDR3 is TGTGCCACGGACAGGGTTACCGGGGAGCTGTTTTTT.

The J gene is TRBJ2-1, the V gene TRBV4-1; D is possibly TRBD1 (5 bases). Germline values: CDR1 MGHRA, CDR2 YSYEKL. The CDR3 totals 17 residues. Trimming took off 0 bases at V and 7 bases at J, with 19 bases between the two ends. Written as DNA, the CDR3 is TGCGCCAGCAGCCAAGAGATTTACCAGAAGGGGTTTAATGAGCAGTTCTTC. Encoded protein: CASSQEIYQKGFNEQFF.

The rearrangement joins TRBV7-2 to TRBJ2-5; a possible D gene is TRBD2 (5 bases). The CDR3 runs to 16 residues. Looked up from germline, CDR1 is SGHTA and CDR2 is FQGNSA. V lost 2 bases and J lost 4, with 17 bases in between. CDR3 in amino acids: CASSLNPRGLGETQYF. In DNA, the CDR3 is TGTGCCAGCAGCTTAAACCCACGGGGTCTCGGAGAGACCCAGTACTTC.

The rearrangement uses TRBV5-6 and TRBJ1-2; D not certain. CDR3 size: 11 residues. Trimming removed 7 bases at V and 8 bases at J, with 12 bases between. Germline V gives CDR1 SGHDT, CDR2 YYEEEE. The CDR3 loop reads CASGVAEGYTF. CDR3 coding DNA: TGTGCCAGCGGAGTCGCAGAGGGCTACACCTTC.

V and J are TRBV27 and TRBJ1-1; D is perhaps TRBD1 (5 bases). CDR1 is MNHEY and CDR2 is SMNVEV in the germline V gene (reference sequence). This CDR3 region has 14 residues. The V end was cut by 6 bases, the J end by 11 bases, with 22 bases between. CDR3 loop: CASSQMGPPGRAFF. The CDR3 nucleotides are TGTGCCAGCAGCCAAATGGGGCCCCCCGGCAGGGCTTTCTTT.

This clone has more than one count but fewer than ten. The chain is built from TRBV4-2 and TRBJ2-7, with 7 positions matching TRBD1. This CDR3 region has 15 residues. The ends lost 0 bases at V and 3 bases at J; junction bases unmatched: 5. Germline V gene lookup returns CDR1 LGHNA and CDR2 YNFKEQ. DNA for the CDR3: TGTGCCAGCAGCCAAGACGGGACAGCAGGCTACGAGCAGTACTTC. It specifies CASSQDGTAGYEQYF.

This clone has a handful of counts. CDR3 coding DNA: TGTGCCAGCAGCTCCCCCCAGGGACAGTTCCAAGAGACCCAGTACTTC. It is translated as CASSSPQGQFQETQYF. This chain links TRBV11-1 with TRBJ2-5; TRBD1 aligns across 7 bases. This CDR3 spans 16 amino acids. Losses at the gene ends were 4 bases for V and 1 base for J; bases not matched to a gene: 9. Germline V CDR1 and CDR2: SGHAT, FQDESV (reference sequence).

The chain couples TRBV6-2 or TRBV6-3 to TRBJ2-5, with D perhaps TRBD1 (5 bases). CDR3 length equals 18 residues. Germline V gene data show CDR1 as MNHEY and CDR2 as SVGEGT. The V gene lost 1 base and the J gene lost 2 bases, with 20 bases spanning the gap. The CDR3, as DNA: TGTGCCAGCAGTTACTTCCGGACACCCGACGCCTCACAAGAGACCCAGTACTTC. It is translated as CASSYFRTPDASQETQYF.

The chain links TRBV6-5 to TRBJ2-7; TRBD1 aligns across 11 bases. This CDR3 is 15 amino acids long. After removal of 5 bases from V and 3 bases from J, the junction contained 6 bases not matched to a gene. Looked up from germline, CDR1 is MNHEY and CDR2 is SVGAGI. DNA for the CDR3: TGTGCCAGCAGTCTGGCCGGGACAGGGGGCTACGAGCAGTACTTC. This gives the protein CASSLAGTGGYEQYF.

The chain employs TRBV28 and TRBJ2-7; 11 bases line up with TRBD2. The length of the CDR3 is 15 residues. The ends lost 6 bases at V and 0 bases at J; junction bases unmatched: 4. CDR1 and CDR2 (germline): MDHEN, SYDVKM. This CDR3 reads CASRRTSGSSYEQYF. For the CDR3, the DNA is TGTGCCAGCAGACGTACTAGCGGGAGCTCCTACGAGCAGTACTTC.

V gene TRBV18 combines with J gene TRBJ1-2; 12 nucleotides line up with TRBD1. The CDR3 consists of 15 residues. With 3 bases clipped from V and 8 bases from J, the junction kept 7 bases outside the gene matches. The germline CDR1 and CDR2 sequences are KGHSH and LQKENI. CDR3 bases: TGTGCCAGCTCACCGTCGGGACAGGGGGCGGAGGGCTACACCTTC. It specifies CASSPSGQGAEGYTF.

This chain joins TRBV30 and TRBJ1-1, with D unclear. Germline values: CDR1 GTSNPN, CDR2 SVGIG (reference sequence). V shed 3 bases and J shed 0 bases, with 11 bases lying between them. The CDR3 spans 14 residues. The CDR3 spells CAWSQNSLNTEAFF. The CDR3 DNA sequence: TGTGCCTGGAGCCAAAACAGCCTGAACACTGAAGCTTTCTTT.

This chain uses TRBV5-6 with TRBJ1-2, with 10 bases matching TRBD1. The CDR3 has 14 amino acids. The germline CDR1 and CDR2 sequences are SGHDT and YYEEEE. The J segment lost 7 bases and the V segment lost 3 bases, leaving 6 bases of the junction unmatched. The CDR3 nucleotides are TGTGCCAGCAGCTCCGGGACAGGGGTGGCTGGCTACACCTTC. Translation gives CASSSGTGVAGYTF.